These 24 T cell receptor beta chains were all obtained from the same sample, sequenced in a study of OX40 agonist ivuxolimab in advanced cancers. TCRdb's copy holds only in-frame clones and misses some; the assay was immunoSEQ multiplex PCR. This table holds fewer than 30,000 clones, around 80% found once. The input for sequencing was CD4+ or CD8+ T cells sorted from blood, taken in a trial of the OX40 agonist ivuxolimab. The receptors stem from an adult with an advanced solid tumor such as melanoma, head and neck, liver or kidney cancer.

V usage is TRBV7-9 and J usage is TRBJ2-1; TRBD1 might be the D (6 bases). Germline loops: CDR1 SEHNR, CDR2 FQNEAQ (reference sequence). The CDR3 covers 14 residues. Trimming stripped 7 bases from V and 5 bases from J, with 15 bases between. Here the CDR3 DNA reads TGTGCCAGCATCAGGTTGGGGGCTCACAATGAGCAGTTCTTC. Protein product: CASIRLGAHNEQFF. Filled out from reference TRBV7-9 and TRBJ2-1, the complete variable domain reads DTGVSQNPRHKITKRGQNVTFRCDPISEHNRLYWYRQTLGQGPEFLTYFQNEAQLEKSRLLSDRFSAERPKGSFSTLEIQRTEQGDSAMYLCASIRLGAHNEQFFGPGTRLTVL.

This clone was counted once. The V call is TRBV4-1, the J call TRBJ2-7; D remains ambiguous. V shed 0 bases and J shed 5 bases, with 5 bases lying between them. Germline assignment: CDR1 MGHRA and CDR2 YSYEKL. The CDR3 loop spans 12 amino acids. CDR3 sequence: CASSQEGNEQYF. The CDR3 coding sequence is TGCGCCAGCAGCCAAGAGGGGAACGAGCAGTACTTC.

V gene TRBV4-1 combines with J gene TRBJ2-5, with 7 positions matching TRBD2. Germline CDR1 MGHRA, CDR2 YSYEKL. The CDR3 is 17 residues long. Trimming cost V 0 bases and J 2 bases; bases outside gene matches: 9. CDR3 amino acids: CASSQEFRGSRQETQYF. In nucleotides, the CDR3 is TGCGCCAGCAGCCAAGAGTTTCGCGGGAGTCGTCAAGAGACCCAGTACTTC.

This chain uses TRBV28 with TRBJ2-7; TRBD2 matches 11 bases. The germline CDR1 and CDR2 sequences are MDHEN and SYDVKM. The CDR3 covers 14 residues. The V and J ends lost 10 bases and 4 bases, in that order; junction bases with no gene match: 9. The CDR3 loop reads CATTLAGGLYEQYF. The CDR3 DNA reads as TGTGCCACTACCTTAGCGGGAGGGTTGTACGAGCAGTACTTC.

The J gene is TRBJ2-2, the V gene TRBV7-3; maybe TRBD2 (6 bases). This CDR3 contains 17 residues. Trimming cost V 5 bases and J 3 bases, with 19 bases left between them. The germline V gene has CDR1 SGHTA and CDR2 FQGTGA. In DNA form, the CDR3 reads TGTGCCAGCAGCCCGTTTAGACTAGAAACCCACACCGGGGAGCTGTTTTTT. This codes for CASSPFRLETHTGELFF.

The CDR3 protein is CASSLRDTYNSPLHF. Written as DNA, the CDR3 is TGTGCCAGCAGTCTCCGGGACACTTATAATTCACCCCTCCACTTT. V and J are TRBV27 and TRBJ1-6; possibly TRBD1 for D (6 bases). The CDR3 has 15 residues. Trimming removed 5 bases from V and 4 bases from J, with 12 bases in between. In germline, CDR1 is MNHEY, CDR2 SMNVEV (reference sequence).

The rearrangement links TRBV30 to TRBJ1-4; no firm D call. Germline values: CDR1 GTSNPN, CDR2 SVGIG (reference sequence). The CDR3 is 14 amino acids. The V and J ends lost 1 base and 8 bases respectively, with 14 bases between them. The CDR3 DNA reads as TGTGCCTGGAGTGGTTCCCGGGTTCGCGAAAAACTGTTTTTT. This gives the protein CAWSGSRVREKLFF.

The chain joins TRBV2 to TRBJ2-7, with no clear D. The length of the CDR3 is 12 residues. The V end was cut by 3 bases, the J end by 0 bases, with 3 bases between. Germline V gene lookup returns CDR1 SNHLY and CDR2 FYNNEI. The CDR3 spells CASSESSYEQYF. DNA for the CDR3: TGTGCCAGCAGTGAGAGCTCCTACGAGCAGTACTTC.

The gene calls are TRBV6-5 and TRBJ1-2, with D possibly TRBD1 on 5 matching bases. Per germline, CDR1 MNHEY and CDR2 SVGAGI. This CDR3 has 15 amino acids. V lost 4 bases and J 5 bases, leaving 17 bases between the germline ends. CDR3 protein: CASSWGTGTLYGYTF. The CDR3 nucleotides read TGTGCCAGCAGTTGGGGCACCGGGACTCTATATGGCTACACCTTC.

The chain recombines TRBV5-5 with TRBJ2-7; TRBD2 agrees at 11 bases. This CDR3 is built from 16 residues. Germline-derived CDR1 and CDR2 are SGHKS and YYEKEE (reference sequence). V lost 4 bases, J lost 6 bases, and 12 bases stayed unmatched. As DNA, the CDR3 is TGTGCCAGCAGCCCCGGACTAGCGGGTATGGGGGGCGAGCAGTACTTC. Encoded protein: CASSPGLAGMGGEQYF.

V is TRBV30 and J is TRBJ2-2; D gene ambiguous. Trimming left V 1 base short and J 9 bases short, with 12 bases between. This CDR3 region has 13 residues. Looked up from germline, CDR1 is GTSNPN and CDR2 is SVGIG (reference sequence). The CDR3 DNA sequence: TGTGCCTGGAGTGCCGGTATAGGCCGGGAGCTGTTTTTT. Translated: CAWSAGIGRELFF. The complete variable domain, with remaining parts taken from reference TRBV30 and TRBJ2-2, reads SQTIHQWPATLVQPVGSPLSLECTVEGTSNPNLYWYRQAAGRGLQLLFYSVGIGQISSEVPQNLSASRPQDRQFILSSKKLLLSDSGFYLCAWSAGIGRELFFGEGSRLTVL.

This clone was seen a handful of times. J is TRBJ2-4 and V is TRBV28; 7 bases fit TRBD2. Trimming took 3 bases from V and 1 from J; bases not matched to a gene: 6. The germline gives CDR1 MDHEN, CDR2 SYDVKM. The CDR3 length is 16 residues. The CDR3 protein is CASSFLMRGAKNIQYF. CDR3 DNA: TGTGCCAGCAGTTTCCTGATGCGGGGGGCCAAAAACATTCAGTACTTC.

On this clone: This may be a read error: a much more frequent sequence differs by one nucleotide. The rearrangement uses TRBV15 and TRBJ1-5, with 10 positions matching TRBD1. The J call could be wrong; TRBJ2-3 is a better fit for the DNA end. The CDR3 has 18 amino acids. Germline V CDR1 and CDR2: LNHNV, YYDKDF (reference sequence). The DNA of the CDR3 is TGTGCCACCAGCAGACCTTCCGGGACAGGGGATAGCAATCAGCCCCAGTATTTT. As protein: CATSRPSGTGDSNQPQYF.

V and J are TRBV5-1 and TRBJ2-3; 9 bases are a match to TRBD2. J lost 7 bases, V lost 3 bases, and 18 bases had no gene match. Germline V gene data show CDR1 as SGHRS and CDR2 as YFSETQ. The length of the CDR3 is 18 residues. The CDR3 is CASSSRIAGALISYTQYF. CDR3 sequence (DNA): TGCGCCAGCAGCTCAAGAATAGCGGGGGCCCTCATCTCATATACGCAGTATTTT.

The genes are TRBV28 and TRBJ1-3; no firm D call. Between the trimmed V and J ends, which lost 2 bases and 0 bases, there was a span of 17 bases. Germline V gives CDR1 MDHEN, CDR2 SYDVKM. The CDR3 extends over 18 amino acids. The CDR3 DNA reads as TGTGCCAGCAGTTTACGGCAGGAAACAATTTCCTCTGGAAACACCATATATTTT. Translation: CASSLRQETISSGNTIYF. Supplemented by reference TRBV28 and TRBJ1-3, the full variable domain reads DVKVTQSSRYLVKRTGEKVFLECVQDMDHENMFWYRQDPGLGLRLIYFSYDVKMKEKGDIPEGYSVSREKKERFSLILESASTNQTSMYLCASSLRQETISSGNTIYFGEGSWLTVV.

This chain joins TRBV7-8 and TRBJ1-1; 7 bases map to TRBD1. This CDR3 has 15 amino acids. V shed 1 base and J 1 base; nucleotides not matched to a gene: 3. Germline lookup yields CDR1 SGHVS and CDR2 FQNEAQ. CDR3 in amino acids: CASSLEGGRNTEAFF. The CDR3 region has the DNA TGTGCCAGCAGCTTAGAAGGGGGCAGGAACACTGAAGCTTTCTTT.

The V and J genes are TRBV7-6 and TRBJ2-3; weak D call: TRBD2 (6 bases). Trimming left V 5 bases short and J 4 bases short, with 13 bases between. The germline CDR1 and CDR2 sequences are SGHVS and FNYEAQ. This CDR3 has 14 amino acids. This chain's CDR3 is CASSLTGVADTQYF. Written as DNA, the CDR3 is TGTGCCAGCAGCCTAACGGGAGTGGCAGATACGCAGTATTTT.

The J gene is TRBJ2-5, the V gene TRBV25-1; unclear D gene. This CDR3 is built from 12 residues. Trimming cost V 4 bases and J 5 bases, with 8 bases left between them. Germline CDR1 reads MGHDK; CDR2 reads SYGVNS. The CDR3 region is CASSAIGETQYF. CDR3 bases: TGTGCCAGCAGTGCTATCGGGGAGACCCAGTACTTC.

This chain connects TRBV4-1 to TRBJ2-7; either TRBD1 or TRBD2 may supply D (5 bases each). This CDR3 has 13 residues. V gave up 4 bases and J gave up 3 bases, with 10 bases separating them. Germline V gene lookup returns CDR1 MGHRA and CDR2 YSYEKL. This CDR3 is CASSLGDVYEQYF. The CDR3 DNA reads TGCGCCAGCAGCCTCGGGGACGTCTACGAGCAGTACTTC.

On this clone: The junction shows a germline mismatch at one end, possibly a read error. The V call is TRBV5-6, the J call TRBJ2-4; D is tentatively TRBD1 or TRBD2 (5 bases each). The CDR3 runs 16 residues. Germline CDR1 and CDR2: SGHDT and YYEEEE. In DNA, the CDR3 is TGTGCCAGCAGCTGGGCCGGGACCGAGTTGTTGGAAGGGTACTCCTTC. Its translation is CASSWAGTELLEGYSF.

The V and J genes are TRBV5-8 and TRBJ1-1, with TRBD1 identical over 7 bases. Germline V gives CDR1 SGHTS, CDR2 YDEGEE. The CDR3 length is 15 residues. J lost 0 bases, V lost 5 bases, and 7 bases had no gene match. The CDR3 sequence is CASRRRQGLNTEAFF. As DNA, the CDR3 is TGTGCCAGCAGGCGGAGACAGGGTCTGAACACTGAAGCTTTCTTT. Full variable domain (missing parts from reference TRBV5-8 and TRBJ1-1): EAGVTQSPTHLIKTRGQQATLRCSPISGHTSVYWYQQALGLGLQFLLWYDEGEERNRGNFPPRFSGRQFPNYSSELNVNALELEDSALYLCASRRRQGLNTEAFFGQGTRLTVV.

This clone appeared a few times. The chain combines TRBV4-1 with TRBJ2-5; D is uncertain. V was shortened by 1 base and J by 3 bases, with 30 bases between the two germline ends. The CDR3 contains 21 residues. Germline CDR1 is MGHRA and CDR2 is YSYEKL. DNA for the CDR3: TGCGCCAGCAGCCAAGGACGCGGACCGGAGCTACCGTCTGAGAATAAAGAGACCCAGTACTTC. As protein: CASSQGRGPELPSENKETQYF.

The chain combines TRBV6-5 with TRBJ2-3; D is uncertain. The CDR3 is 13 residues long. V lost 10 bases, J lost 2 bases, and 13 bases lay in between. Germline values: CDR1 MNHEY, CDR2 SVGAGI. The CDR3 nucleotides read TGTGCCACAAGCCTCGGGTACACAGATACGCAGTATTTT. This sequence encodes CATSLGYTDTQYF.

J is TRBJ2-1 and V is TRBV30; D gene uncertain. Trimming removed 5 bases at V and 3 bases at J, with 11 bases between. Germline V gene lookup returns CDR1 GTSNPN and CDR2 SVGIG (reference sequence). This CDR3 has 13 residues. CDR3 nucleotide sequence: TGTGCCTGGCGGGCGGATGGCTACAATGAGCAGTTCTTC. This sequence encodes CAWRADGYNEQFF.